This T cell receptor (beta chain) is from a study of T cells after yellow fever vaccination. TCRdb reprocessed the 5' RACE reads via MiXCR and lists one record per CDR3 protein. The table shows some 560,000 distinct CDR3 sequences, with roughly a fifth occurring only once. This CDR3 is 16 amino acids long. Germline V gives CDR1 SGHRS, CDR2 YFSETQ. Trimming left V 5 bases short and J 5 bases short, with 20 bases between. This clonotype turned up a few times. The chain is built from TRBV5-1 and TRBJ2-1, with D maybe TRBD1 (6 bases). Sequences were derived from PBMCs, sampled 15 days after the yellow fever booster vaccination. This TCR derives from a man aged 25 to 40 who received the YFV17D yellow fever vaccine. The CDR3 DNA sequence: TGCGCCAGCAGGGACAGAGCGAGTGGGGGCCACAATGAGCAGTTCTTC. Amino acids: CASRDRASGGHNEQFF.